This is a list of T cell receptor beta chains from one sample in a study of blood T cell repertoires in COVID-19. Repertoires were generated with immunoSEQ multiplex PCR, while TCRdb's copy carries only in-frame clones and drops some. The sample holds 300,000 to 400,000 clones, 89% seen once. Sequenced: peripheral blood. These receptors were collected from a young woman with COVID-19, enrolled during active disease. The CDR3 runs from the conserved cysteine through the conserved F or W. A D gene is named only where the DNA matches it firmly. Rows may omit the clone size; those that give it use once, few, many or a size class.

j_call clone_size d_call v_call cdr3_nt cdr3_aa
TRBJ2-3 - TRBD2 TRBV11-2 TGTGCCAGCAGCCGGGGACTAGCGGGTTACACAGATACGCAGTATTTT CASSRGLAGYTDTQYF
TRBJ1-2 - - TRBV5-1 TGCGCCAGCAGCGAGTCTGTGGACTATGGCTACACCTTC CASSESVDYGYTF
TRBJ2-1 - - TRBV6-5 TGTGCCAGCAGTTACGTGACCGCCGGGGAGCAGTTCTTC CASSYVTAGEQFF
TRBJ1-1 - - TRBV6-5 TGTGCCAGCAGTTACTTACAGGGCTCTGAAGCTTTCTTT CASSYLQGSEAFF
TRBJ1-6 few - TRBV27 TGTGCCAGCAGTCCCACGCAGGGTTCACCCCTCCACTTT CASSPTQGSPLHF
TRBJ2-3 - TRBD2 TRBV25-1 TGTGCCAGCAGTGAATTCTCTAGCGGGAGGATAGATACGCAGTATTTT CASSEFSSGRIDTQYF
TRBJ2-1 - TRBD2 TRBV9 TGTGCCAGCAGCTCACCCCCTAGCGGGGGGACCCCTCAGCAGTTCTTC CASSSPPSGGTPQQFF
TRBJ2-7 - TRBD1 TRBV5-5 TGTGCCAGCAGCTGGATGCTTGGACAGGTGCCTGACTTTTCCGAGCAGTACTTC CASSWMLGQVPDFSEQYF
TRBJ1-1 - - TRBV6-5 TGTGCCAGCAGTCAGTGGGCAGGGCAAGCTTTCTTT CASSQWAGQAFF
TRBJ1-5 - - TRBV18 TGTGCCAGCTCACGGGGACATAAGAGCAATCAGCCCCAGCATTTT CASSRGHKSNQPQHF
TRBJ2-2 few TRBD2 TRBV6-6 TGTGCCAGCAGTCTTGACGCGGGGGCGAACACCGGGGAGCTGTTTTTT CASSLDAGANTGELFF
TRBJ1-3 - TRBD1 TRBV19 TGTGCCAGTAGAACAAGACAGGGGTCTGGAAACACCATATATTTT CASRTRQGSGNTIYF
TRBJ1-2 - - TRBV5-1 TGCGCCAGCAGCTCTAACCGGGACACAAATAACTATGGCTACACCTTC CASSSNRDTNNYGYTF
TRBJ1-1 - - TRBV10-3 TGTGCCATCAGTGAGGGCACGAGCCGGGTCGCATACACTGAAGCTTTCTTT CAISEGTSRVAYTEAFF
TRBJ1-4 few - TRBV29-1 TGCAGCGTTGACGTCGGGGGGCCTGAAAAACTGTTTTTT CSVDVGGPEKLFF
TRBJ1-6 - - TRBV7-8 TGTGCCAGCAGCTTCGGATTGCTCGGGTATTCACCCCTCCACTTT CASSFGLLGYSPLHF
TRBJ2-7 - - TRBV18 TGTGCCAGCTCACTCGAAGAGGGTTTAGACTCCTACGAGCAGTACTTC CASSLEEGLDSYEQYF
TRBJ1-5 - - TRBV19 TGTGCCAGTAGTAAGGAGGGGCAGCGCTACAATCAGCCCCAGCATTTT CASSKEGQRYNQPQHF
TRBJ1-5 - TRBD1 TRBV6-5 TGTGCCAGCAGAATATTACAGGGGGTGGTTCAGCCCCAGCATTTT CASRILQGVVQPQHF
TRBJ2-7 - TRBD2 TRBV19 TGTGCCAGCGGGGGATGGGCTAGCGGCGAGCAGTACTTC CASGGWASGEQYF
TRBJ1-1 - - TRBV11-2 TGTGCCAGCAGCTTCCTCACAGGGTCATTAACTTTCTTT CASSFLTGSLTFF
TRBJ1-2 - - TRBV5-4 TGTGCCAGCAGCTTGCCCGGGATTCCTAACTATGGCTACACCTTC CASSLPGIPNYGYTF
TRBJ1-2 - - TRBV4-3 TGCGCCAGCAGCCAAGAGGACGCAGGGAAGAACTATGGCTACACCTTC CASSQEDAGKNYGYTF
TRBJ1-4 once - TRBV28 TGTGCCAGCAGTTTGATATCCTCAGGGAATGAAAAACTGTTTTTT CASSLISSGNEKLFF
TRBJ1-5 few TRBD1 TRBV27 TGTGCCAGCAGTTTATTGGCAGGGGGCTTGAATCAGCCCCAGCATTTT CASSLLAGGLNQPQHF
TRBJ2-3 - TRBD2 TRBV25-1 TGTGCCAGCAGTGACCCTGGGACTAGCTTCTCGTCCGATACGCAGTATTTT CASSDPGTSFSSDTQYF
TRBJ2-1 - TRBD2 TRBV13 TGTGCCAGCAGCCCTGCTGGGACTACAGACAATGAGCAGTTCTTC CASSPAGTTDNEQFF
TRBJ2-1 - TRBD2 TRBV4-3 TGCGCCAGCAGCCAAGCTCCCCCGGCTAGCGGGGGCAATGAGCAGTTCTTC CASSQAPPASGGNEQFF
TRBJ2-1 few TRBD1 TRBV7-2 TGTGCCAGCAGCCCCTACGTCGACAGGGGGCAGTTCTTC CASSPYVDRGQFF